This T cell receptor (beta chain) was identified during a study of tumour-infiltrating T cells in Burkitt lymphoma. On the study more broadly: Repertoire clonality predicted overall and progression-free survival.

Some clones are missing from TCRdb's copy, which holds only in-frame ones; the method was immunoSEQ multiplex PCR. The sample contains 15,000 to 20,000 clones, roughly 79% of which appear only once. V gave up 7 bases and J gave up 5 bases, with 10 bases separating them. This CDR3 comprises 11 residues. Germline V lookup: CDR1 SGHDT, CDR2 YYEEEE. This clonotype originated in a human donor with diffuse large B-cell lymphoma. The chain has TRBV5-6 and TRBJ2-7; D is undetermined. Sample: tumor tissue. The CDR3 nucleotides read TGTGCCAGCTCCCGGGCCCACGAGCAGTACTTC. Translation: CASSRAHEQYF.